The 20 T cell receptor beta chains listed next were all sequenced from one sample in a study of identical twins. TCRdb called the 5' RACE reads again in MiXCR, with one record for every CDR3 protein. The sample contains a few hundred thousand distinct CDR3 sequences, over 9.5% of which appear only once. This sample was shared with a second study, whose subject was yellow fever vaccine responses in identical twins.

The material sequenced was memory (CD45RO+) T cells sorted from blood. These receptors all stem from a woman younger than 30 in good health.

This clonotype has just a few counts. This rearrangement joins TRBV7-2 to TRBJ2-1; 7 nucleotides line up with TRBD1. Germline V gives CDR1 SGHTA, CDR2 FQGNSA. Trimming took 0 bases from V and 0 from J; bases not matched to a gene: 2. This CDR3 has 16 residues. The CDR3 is CASSLARDSSYNEQFF. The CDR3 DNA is TGTGCCAGCAGCTTAGCCAGGGACAGCTCCTACAATGAGCAGTTCTTC.

The CDR3 nucleotides are TGTGCCAGCAACTATGGGACAGGCCAAAGCAATCAGCCCCAGCATTTT. As protein: CASNYGTGQSNQPQHF. This rearrangement joins TRBV12-3 or TRBV12-4 to TRBJ1-5; 8 nucleotides match TRBD1. The V gene end was trimmed by 7 bases and the J gene end by 1 base; junction bases not matched to a gene: 9. The CDR3 totals 16 residues.

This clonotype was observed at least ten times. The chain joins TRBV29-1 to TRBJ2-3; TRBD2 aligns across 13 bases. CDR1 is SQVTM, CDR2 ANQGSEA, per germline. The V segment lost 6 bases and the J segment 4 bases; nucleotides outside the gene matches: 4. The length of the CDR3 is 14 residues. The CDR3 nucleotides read TGCAGCGTGGATGGACTAGCGGGAGCAGATACGCAGTATTTT. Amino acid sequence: CSVDGLAGADTQYF.

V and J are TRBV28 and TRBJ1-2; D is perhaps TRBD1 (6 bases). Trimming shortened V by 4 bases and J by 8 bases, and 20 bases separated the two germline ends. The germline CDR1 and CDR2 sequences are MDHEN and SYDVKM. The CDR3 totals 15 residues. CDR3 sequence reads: CASSSTGTLGQGYTF. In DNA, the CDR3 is TGTGCCAGCAGTTCTACCGGGACATTGGGGCAGGGCTACACCTTC.

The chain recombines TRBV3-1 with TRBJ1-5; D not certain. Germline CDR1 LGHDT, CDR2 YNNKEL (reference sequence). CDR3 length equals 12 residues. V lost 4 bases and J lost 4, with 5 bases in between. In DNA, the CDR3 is TGTGCCAGCAGCCTTTATAATCAGCCCCAGCATTTT. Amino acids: CASSLYNQPQHF.

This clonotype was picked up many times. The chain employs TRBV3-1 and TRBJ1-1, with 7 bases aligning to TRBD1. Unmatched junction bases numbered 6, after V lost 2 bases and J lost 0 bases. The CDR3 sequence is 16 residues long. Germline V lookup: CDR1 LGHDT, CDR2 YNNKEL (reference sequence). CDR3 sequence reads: CASSQRGTDMNTEAFF. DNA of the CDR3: TGTGCCAGCAGCCAACGCGGGACAGATATGAACACTGAAGCTTTCTTT.

The CDR3 spells CASSFGREKLFF. CDR3 sequence (DNA): TGTGCCAGCAGCTTCGGTAGGGAAAAACTGTTTTTT. The V and J genes are TRBV3-1 and TRBJ1-4; D not certain. Germline CDR1 is LGHDT and CDR2 is YNNKEL (reference sequence). This CDR3 spans 12 amino acids. The V and J ends lost 5 bases and 8 bases respectively, with 9 bases between them.

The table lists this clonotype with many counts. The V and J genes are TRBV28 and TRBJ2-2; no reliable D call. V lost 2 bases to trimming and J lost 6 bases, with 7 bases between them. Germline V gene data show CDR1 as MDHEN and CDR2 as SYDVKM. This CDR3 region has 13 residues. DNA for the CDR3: TGTGCCAGCAGTTTACTGGTTGCCGGGGAGCTGTTTTTT. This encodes CASSLLVAGELFF.

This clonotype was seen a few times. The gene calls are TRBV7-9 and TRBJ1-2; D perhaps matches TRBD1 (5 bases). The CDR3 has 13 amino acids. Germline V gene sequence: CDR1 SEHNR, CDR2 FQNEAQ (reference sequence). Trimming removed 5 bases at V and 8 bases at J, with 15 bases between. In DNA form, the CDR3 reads TGTGCCAGCAGCAGGGGATGGGCTCGGGGCTACACCTTC. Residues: CASSRGWARGYTF. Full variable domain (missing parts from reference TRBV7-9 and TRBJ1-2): DTGVSQNPRHKITKRGQNVTFRCDPISEHNRLYWYRQTLGQGPEFLTYFQNEAQLEKSRLLSDRFSAERPKGSFSTLEIQRTEQGDSAMYLCASSRGWARGYTFGSGTRLTVV.

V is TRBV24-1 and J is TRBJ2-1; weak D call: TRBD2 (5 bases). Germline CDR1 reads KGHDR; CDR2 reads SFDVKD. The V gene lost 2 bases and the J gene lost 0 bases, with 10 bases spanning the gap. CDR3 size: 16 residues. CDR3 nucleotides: TGTGCCACCAGTGATTCTCAGCGGAGCTCCTACAATGAGCAGTTCTTC. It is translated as CATSDSQRSSYNEQFF.

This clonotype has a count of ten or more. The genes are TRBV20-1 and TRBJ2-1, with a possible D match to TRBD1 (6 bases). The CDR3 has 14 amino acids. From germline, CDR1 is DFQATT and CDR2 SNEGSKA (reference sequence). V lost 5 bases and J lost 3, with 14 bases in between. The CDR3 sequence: CSAPGRGDYNEQFF. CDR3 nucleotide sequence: TGCAGTGCTCCGGGCAGGGGCGACTACAATGAGCAGTTCTTC.

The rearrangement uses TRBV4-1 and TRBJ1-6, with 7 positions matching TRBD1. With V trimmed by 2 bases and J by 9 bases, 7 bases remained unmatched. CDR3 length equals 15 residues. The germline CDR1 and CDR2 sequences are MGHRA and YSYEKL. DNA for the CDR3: TGCGCCAGCAGCCAACAACAGGGGATGAGTTCACCCCTCCACTTT. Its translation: CASSQQQGMSSPLHF.

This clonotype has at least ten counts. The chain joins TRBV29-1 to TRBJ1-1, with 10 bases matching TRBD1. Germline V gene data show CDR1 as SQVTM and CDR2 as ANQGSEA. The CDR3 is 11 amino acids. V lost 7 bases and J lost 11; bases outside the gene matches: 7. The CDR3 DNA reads TGCAGCGGGCGACAGGGGGCTATCGCTTTCTTT. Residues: CSGRQGAIAFF.

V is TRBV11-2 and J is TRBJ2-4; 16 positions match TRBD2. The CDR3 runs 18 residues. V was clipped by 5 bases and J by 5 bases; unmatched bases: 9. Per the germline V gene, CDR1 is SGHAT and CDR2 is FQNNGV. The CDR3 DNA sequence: TGTGCCAGCAGCCTGGGACTAGCGGGAGGGCCCGGGCAAAACATTCAGTACTTC. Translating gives CASSLGLAGGPGQNIQYF.

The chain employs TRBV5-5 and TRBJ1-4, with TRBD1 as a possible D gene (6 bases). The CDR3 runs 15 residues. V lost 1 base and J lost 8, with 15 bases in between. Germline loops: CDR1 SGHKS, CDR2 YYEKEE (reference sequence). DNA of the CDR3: TGTGCCAGCAGCTTGTTGTGGGGGGCTCGGGAAAAACTGTTTTTT. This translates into CASSLLWGAREKLFF. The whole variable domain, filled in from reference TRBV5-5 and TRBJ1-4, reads DAGVTQSPTHLIKTRGQQVTLRCSPISGHKSVSWYQQVLGQGPQFIFQYYEKEERGRGNFPDRFSARQFPNYSSELNVNALLLGDSALYLCASSLLWGAREKLFFGSGTQLSVL.

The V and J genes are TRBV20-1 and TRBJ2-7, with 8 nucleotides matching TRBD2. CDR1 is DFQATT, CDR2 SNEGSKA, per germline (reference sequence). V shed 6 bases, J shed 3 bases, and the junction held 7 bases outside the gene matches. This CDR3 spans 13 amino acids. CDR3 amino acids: CSAHGGAFYEQYF. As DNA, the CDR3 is TGCAGTGCACACGGGGGGGCGTTCTACGAGCAGTACTTC.

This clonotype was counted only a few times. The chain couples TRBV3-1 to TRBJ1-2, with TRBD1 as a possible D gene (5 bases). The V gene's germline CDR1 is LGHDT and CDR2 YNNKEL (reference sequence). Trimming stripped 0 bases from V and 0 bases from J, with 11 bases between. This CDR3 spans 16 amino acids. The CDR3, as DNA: TGTGCCAGCAGCCAAGATCGAGCAGGGTCTAACTATGGCTACACCTTC. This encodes CASSQDRAGSNYGYTF. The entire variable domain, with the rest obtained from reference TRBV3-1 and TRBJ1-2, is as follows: DTAVSQTPKYLVTQMGNDKSIKCEQNLGHDTMYWYKQDSKKFLKIMFSYNNKELIINETVPNRFSPKSPDKAHLNLHINSLELGDSAVYFCASSQDRAGSNYGYTFGSGTRLTVV.

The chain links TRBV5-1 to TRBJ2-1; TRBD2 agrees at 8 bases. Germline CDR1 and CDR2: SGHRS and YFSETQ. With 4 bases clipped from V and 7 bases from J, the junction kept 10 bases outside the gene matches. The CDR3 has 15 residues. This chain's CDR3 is CASSPGLAGTNEQFF. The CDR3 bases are TGCGCCAGCAGCCCCGGGCTAGCGGGTACTAATGAGCAGTTCTTC.

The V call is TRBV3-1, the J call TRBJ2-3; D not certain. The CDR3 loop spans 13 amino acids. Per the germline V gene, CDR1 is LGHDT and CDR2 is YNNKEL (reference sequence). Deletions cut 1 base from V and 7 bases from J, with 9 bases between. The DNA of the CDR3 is TGTGCCAGCAGCCAAGGGGTGTCCTATACGCAGTATTTT. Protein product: CASSQGVSYTQYF.

The CDR3 bases are TGTGCCAGCAGCGCGGGACAGGTCTACAATGAGCAGTTCTTC. Encoded protein: CASSAGQVYNEQFF. This rearrangement joins TRBV9 to TRBJ2-1, with 8 bases matching TRBD1. This CDR3 spans 14 amino acids. The junction had 2 bases not matched to a gene; V was cut back by 3 bases and J by 3 bases. Germline V lookup: CDR1 SGDLS, CDR2 YYNGEE.